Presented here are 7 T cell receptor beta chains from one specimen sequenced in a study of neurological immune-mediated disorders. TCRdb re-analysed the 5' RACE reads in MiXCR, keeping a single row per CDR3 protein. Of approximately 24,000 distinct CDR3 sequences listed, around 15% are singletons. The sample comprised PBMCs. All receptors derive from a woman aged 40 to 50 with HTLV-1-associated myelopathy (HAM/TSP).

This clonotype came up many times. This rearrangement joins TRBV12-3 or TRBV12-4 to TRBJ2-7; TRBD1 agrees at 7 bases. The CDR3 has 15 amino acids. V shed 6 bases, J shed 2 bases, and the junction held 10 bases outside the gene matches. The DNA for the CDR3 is TGTGCCAGCAGCCACACTCGGGACAGACCCTACGAGCAGTACTTC. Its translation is CASSHTRDRPYEQYF.

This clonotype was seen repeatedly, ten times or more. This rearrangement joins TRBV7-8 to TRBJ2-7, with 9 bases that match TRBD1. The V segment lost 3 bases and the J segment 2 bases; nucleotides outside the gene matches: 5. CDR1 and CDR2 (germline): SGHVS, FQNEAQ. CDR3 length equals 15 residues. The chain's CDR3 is CASSFGTGKTYEQYV. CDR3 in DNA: TGTGCCAGCAGCTTCGGGACAGGGAAAACCTACGAGCAGTACGTC.

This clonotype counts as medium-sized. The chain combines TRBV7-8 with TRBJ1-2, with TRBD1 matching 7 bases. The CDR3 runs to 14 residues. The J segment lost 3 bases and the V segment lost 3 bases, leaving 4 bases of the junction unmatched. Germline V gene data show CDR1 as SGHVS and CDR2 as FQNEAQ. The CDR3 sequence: CASSFQGVDYGYTF. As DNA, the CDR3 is TGTGCCAGCAGCTTCCAGGGGGTTGACTATGGCTACACCTTC.

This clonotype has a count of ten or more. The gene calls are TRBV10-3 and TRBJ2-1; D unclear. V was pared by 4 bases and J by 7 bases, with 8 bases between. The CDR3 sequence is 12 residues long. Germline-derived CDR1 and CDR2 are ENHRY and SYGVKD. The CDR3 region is CAISVAQNEQFF. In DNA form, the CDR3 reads TGTGCCATCAGTGTAGCCCAGAATGAGCAGTTCTTC.

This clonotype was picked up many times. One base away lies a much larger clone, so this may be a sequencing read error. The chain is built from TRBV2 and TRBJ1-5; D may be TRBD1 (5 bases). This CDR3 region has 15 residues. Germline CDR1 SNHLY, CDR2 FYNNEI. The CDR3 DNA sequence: TGTGTCAGCAACCGCTTCGACAGAGAAAATCAGCCCCAGCATTTT. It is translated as CVSNRFDRENQPQHF.

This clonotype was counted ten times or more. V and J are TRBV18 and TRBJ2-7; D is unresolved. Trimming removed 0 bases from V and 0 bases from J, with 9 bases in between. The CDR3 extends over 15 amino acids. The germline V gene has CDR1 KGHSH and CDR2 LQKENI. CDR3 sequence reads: CASSPPSTVSYEQYF. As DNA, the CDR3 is TGTGCCAGCTCACCACCCAGCACAGTCTCCTACGAGCAGTACTTC.

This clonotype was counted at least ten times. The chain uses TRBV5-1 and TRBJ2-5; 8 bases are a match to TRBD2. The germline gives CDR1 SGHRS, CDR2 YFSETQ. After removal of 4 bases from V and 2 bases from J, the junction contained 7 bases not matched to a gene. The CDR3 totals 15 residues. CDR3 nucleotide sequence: TGCGCCAGCAGCCTCGGGGGGGCGAATCAAGAGACCCAGTACTTC. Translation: CASSLGGANQETQYF.